What follows describes a single T cell receptor beta chain. Specified treatment: 15 to 20 received Ad26.COV2.S at low or high dose, single or two shots; about 5 received placebo; per-sample allocation not given. The samples date from day 63 after the first vaccine or placebo injection. These data belong to a study of Ad26.COV2.S vaccination and SARS-CoV-2 variants. The repertoire was sequenced with immunoSEQ multiplex PCR; TCRdb's copy has only in-frame clones and lacks some. This table has 350,000 to 500,000 clones, 80% to 95% appearing once. This CDR3 region has 12 residues. V gave up 2 bases and J gave up 2 bases, with 4 bases separating them.

This chain joins TRBV12-3 or TRBV12-4 and TRBJ2-7; D gene ambiguous. The TCR comes from a person between 18 and 65 years old who received the Ad26.COV2.S COVID-19 vaccine or a placebo. The sequencing here drew on peripheral blood, taken in a trial of Ad26.COV2.S vaccine versus placebo. As DNA, the CDR3 is TGTGCCAGCAGTTTACAGCCCTACGAGCAGTACTTC. Translated: CASSLQPYEQYF.